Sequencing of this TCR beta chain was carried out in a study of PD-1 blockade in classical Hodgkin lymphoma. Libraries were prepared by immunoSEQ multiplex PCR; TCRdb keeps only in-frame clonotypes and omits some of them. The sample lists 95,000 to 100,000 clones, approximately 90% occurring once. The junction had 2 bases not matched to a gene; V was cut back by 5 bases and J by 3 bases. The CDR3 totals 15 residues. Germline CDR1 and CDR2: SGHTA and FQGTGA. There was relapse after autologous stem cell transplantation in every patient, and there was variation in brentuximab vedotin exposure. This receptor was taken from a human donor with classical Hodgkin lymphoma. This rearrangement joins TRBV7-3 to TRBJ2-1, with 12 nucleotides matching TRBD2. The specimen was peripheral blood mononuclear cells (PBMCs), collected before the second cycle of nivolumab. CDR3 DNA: TGTGCCAGCAGCCTAGCGGGGGGGCACTACAATGAGCAGTTCTTC. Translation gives CASSLAGGHYNEQFF.